This T cell receptor beta chain was profiled in a study of CD8+CD57+ T cells in acquired aplastic anemia. Flow cytometry had shown expanded CD8+CD57+ cells in the patients chosen for sequencing. Patients were untreated when blood was sampled. This CDR3 has 14 amino acids. Per the germline V gene, CDR1 is SNHLY and CDR2 is FYNNEI. J gave up 2 bases and V 6 bases, and 3 bases lay outside the gene matches. Genomic DNA provided the template from which TCR beta VDJ and CDR3 profiles were obtained. Using its own MiXCR run on the reads, TCRdb lists one record per CDR3 protein. This table has 150,000 or so distinct CDR3 sequences, about 48% appearing once.

The V call is TRBV2, the J call TRBJ2-1, with 8 bases aligning to TRBD1. The specimen sequenced was sorted CD4+, CD8+, or CD8+CD57+ T cells (not recorded which) from PBMCs. The receptor was isolated from a human donor with aplastic anemia. The CDR3 reads CASRGDRPYNEQFF. The DNA for the CDR3 is TGTGCCAGCAGAGGGGACAGGCCCTACAATGAGCAGTTCTTC.